The rows below give T cell receptor beta chains drawn from one sample of a study of T cells in Graves' hyperthyroidism and ophthalmopathy. MiXCR, run by TCRdb on the multiplex PCR reads, gives a single entry per CDR3 protein. The repertoire holds roughly 170,000 distinct CDR3 sequences, 9.4% seen once, with more than 20% in the top ten. The specimen sequenced was blood. The receptors here all came from a woman between 18 and 29 years old with Graves' hyperthyroidism that later progressed to Graves' ophthalmopathy. Both conserved end residues are part of each CDR3.

j_call: TRBJ1-4; v_call: TRBV20-1; cdr3_aa: CSASDRGRSTNEKLFF
j_call: TRBJ1-2; v_call: TRBV4-2; cdr3_aa: CASMQGGASGYTF
j_call: TRBJ1-5; v_call: TRBV6-8; cdr3_aa: CASSYYYGQPQHF
j_call: TRBJ2-7; v_call: TRBV20-1; cdr3_aa: CSARSLADSYEQYF
j_call: TRBJ2-3; v_call: TRBV7-9; cdr3_aa: CASRPGTGVADTQYF
j_call: TRBJ1-1; v_call: TRBV7-9; cdr3_aa: CASSKTEMNTEAFF
j_call: TRBJ2-3; v_call: TRBV20-1; cdr3_aa: CSALAGRLTDTQYF
j_call: TRBJ2-3; v_call: TRBV4-1; cdr3_aa: CASSQLGGTDTQYF
j_call: TRBJ1-1; v_call: TRBV20-1; cdr3_aa: CSAIQGARAQNTEAFF
j_call: TRBJ2-3; v_call: TRBV3-1; cdr3_aa: CASSRPVGAGLTDTQYF
j_call: TRBJ1-2; v_call: TRBV6-5; cdr3_aa: CASSYSGLPNYGYTF
j_call: TRBJ1-1; v_call: TRBV19; cdr3_aa: CASTLVVGSTEAFF
j_call: TRBJ1-3; v_call: TRBV7-6; cdr3_aa: CASSFSVGNTIYF
j_call: TRBJ1-1; v_call: TRBV6-1; cdr3_aa: CASSYQENTEAFF
j_call: TRBJ1-1; v_call: TRBV2; cdr3_aa: CASSDQGNTEAFF
j_call: TRBJ2-2; v_call: TRBV19; cdr3_aa: CASSHGGELFF
j_call: TRBJ2-5; v_call: TRBV9; cdr3_aa: CASSVGQGGETQYF
j_call: TRBJ2-7; v_call: TRBV5-1; cdr3_aa: CASSYDGVPPYEQYF
j_call: TRBJ1-1; v_call: TRBV7-9; cdr3_aa: CASSLRQGRNTEAFF
j_call: TRBJ2-2; v_call: TRBV11-3; cdr3_aa: CASSLSGTGAGELFF
j_call: TRBJ1-1; v_call: TRBV7-9; cdr3_aa: CASSLSSSGEAFF
j_call: TRBJ2-7; v_call: TRBV10-2; cdr3_aa: CASRTGREQYF
j_call: TRBJ2-6; v_call: TRBV12-3/TRBV12-4; cdr3_aa: CASSLFPLARRSGANVLTF
j_call: TRBJ1-5; v_call: TRBV27; cdr3_aa: CALSPYGTINQPQHF
j_call: TRBJ1-4; v_call: TRBV15; cdr3_aa: CATSRQPGGDRHIGKLFF
j_call: TRBJ2-7; v_call: TRBV7-2; cdr3_aa: CASSLDPGSLSYEQYF
j_call: TRBJ1-2; v_call: TRBV28; cdr3_aa: CASSRSGQGQLYGYTF
j_call: TRBJ2-1; v_call: TRBV6-5; cdr3_aa: CASSYIGGGGHSGSDEQFF
j_call: TRBJ1-2; v_call: TRBV5-8; cdr3_aa: CASSSMGLHGYTF
j_call: TRBJ2-7; v_call: TRBV7-9; cdr3_aa: CAGSLGTGAYEQYF
j_call: TRBJ2-7; v_call: TRBV4-1; cdr3_aa: CASSQVYAGGKTYEQYF
j_call: TRBJ2-1; v_call: TRBV20-1; cdr3_aa: CSAFRLAGSYNEQFF
j_call: TRBJ1-2; v_call: TRBV27; cdr3_aa: CAGRGQGGYGYTF
j_call: TRBJ2-3; v_call: TRBV5-1; cdr3_aa: CASSEGTSGRALTDTQYF
j_call: TRBJ2-7; v_call: TRBV5-8; cdr3_aa: CASSPEREGQDEQYF
j_call: TRBJ2-3; v_call: TRBV9; cdr3_aa: CASTRSATFSTDTQYF
j_call: TRBJ1-6; v_call: TRBV5-8; cdr3_aa: CASSLTGAGNSPLHF
j_call: TRBJ2-7; v_call: TRBV20-1; cdr3_aa: CSAHDRDPYEQYF
j_call: TRBJ2-7; v_call: TRBV5-4; cdr3_aa: CASSNGETGIYEQYF
j_call: TRBJ2-1; v_call: TRBV5-8; cdr3_aa: CASSLGPGLALWGYNEQFF
j_call: TRBJ1-2; v_call: TRBV30; cdr3_aa: CAWRPTGGNYGYTF
j_call: TRBJ2-7; v_call: TRBV28; cdr3_aa: CASSILSYEQYF
j_call: TRBJ2-7; v_call: TRBV20-1; cdr3_aa: CSATDPYEQYF
j_call: TRBJ2-2; v_call: TRBV19; cdr3_aa: CASSIANNGELFF
j_call: TRBJ2-7; v_call: TRBV5-4; cdr3_aa: CASSFGGAGSYEQYF
j_call: TRBJ2-2; v_call: TRBV12-3/TRBV12-4; cdr3_aa: CASSLGFTGELFF
j_call: TRBJ2-3; v_call: TRBV3-1; cdr3_aa: CASSQRSTDTQYF
j_call: TRBJ1-3; v_call: TRBV7-7; cdr3_aa: CASSLAAHPGNTIYF
j_call: TRBJ2-6; v_call: TRBV4-2; cdr3_aa: CASSQMSSGANVLTF
j_call: TRBJ1-1; v_call: TRBV6-1; cdr3_aa: CASTVTAGTANTEAFF
j_call: TRBJ1-1; v_call: TRBV20-1; cdr3_aa: CSASSPDRTEAFF